This T cell receptor (beta chain) appears in the sequencing data of a study of shared clonotypes between healthy human individuals. A deep-level run was used for the assay. Assay used: immunoSEQ multiplex PCR; TCRdb lists only in-frame clones, some missing. In the table there are 2 million to 2.5 million clones, about 94% of which are singletons. Sequencing was done on a sample of naive CD4+ T cells sorted from blood. Subset noted: CD45RA+ positively selected. The receptor comes from a man between 18 and 29 years old in good health.

As DNA, the CDR3 is TGTGCCAGCACCGGAGCAGGGGGTAGCAATCAGCCCCAGCATTTT. Encoded protein: CASTGAGGSNQPQHF. J is TRBJ1-5 and V is TRBV6-1; 7 bases map to TRBD1. Germline assignment: CDR1 MNHNS and CDR2 SASEGT. V lost 7 bases, J lost 0 bases, and 6 bases stayed unmatched. The CDR3 is made up of 15 amino acids.